The rows below give T cell receptor beta chains drawn from one sample of a study of blood T cell repertoires in COVID-19. Produced via immunoSEQ multiplex PCR; TCRdb's table is partial and in-frame only. The table includes roughly 52,000 clones, about 87% detected once. The specimen sequenced was peripheral blood. All receptors come from a man between 35 and 55 years old with COVID-19, enrolled during active disease. Both conserved end residues are part of each CDR3. A D gene is named only where the DNA matches it firmly. Expanded clones are given a class, and other clones once, few, many or no size at all.

>TRBV11-2|TRBJ2-7|.|TRBD2
CASSSKADSGTYEQYF
TGTGCCAGCAGCTCAAAGGCGGATAGCGGGACCTACGAGCAGTACTTC
>TRBV27|TRBJ2-5|.|TRBD1
CASSSGRGKGVETQYF
TGTGCCAGCAGTTCAGGCAGGGGGAAAGGGGTGGAGACCCAGTACTTC
>TRBV19|TRBJ1-5|.|.
CASSLLSQPQHF
TGTGCCAGTAGTCTTCTGTCTCAGCCCCAGCATTTT
>TRBV7-3|TRBJ1-1|few|.
CASSATIDTEAFF
TGTGCCAGCAGCGCCACTATCGACACTGAAGCTTTCTTT
>TRBV30|TRBJ2-5|.|TRBD2
CAWRVAGGSQETQYF
TGTGCCTGGAGGGTAGCGGGAGGAAGTCAAGAGACCCAGTACTTC
>TRBV10-1|TRBJ1-1|.|.
CASSRGMNTEAFF
TGCGCCAGCTCCCGGGGGATGAACACTGAAGCTTTCTTT
>TRBV16|TRBJ1-3|few|.
CASSQSTAGNTIYF
TGTGCCAGCAGCCAATCGACAGCTGGAAACACCATATATTTT
>TRBV5-6|TRBJ2-7|.|.
CASSLNGVSSYEQYF
TGTGCCAGCAGCTTGAACGGGGTTAGCTCCTACGAGCAGTACTTC
>TRBV7-3|TRBJ2-1|once|.
CASSLTVVSEQFF
TGTGCCAGCAGCTTAACCGTGGTGAGTGAGCAGTTCTTC
>TRBV6-1|TRBJ2-3|.|TRBD1
CASSEMGQGPDTQYF
TGTGCCAGCAGTGAAATGGGACAGGGTCCAGATACGCAGTATTTT
>TRBV18|TRBJ1-2|.|.
CASSPTEFYGYTF
TGTGCCAGCTCACCGACAGAATTCTATGGCTACACCTTC
>TRBV6-5|TRBJ2-3|.|.
CASSYSGGTDTQYF
TGTGCCAGCAGCTACTCCGGGGGCACAGATACGCAGTATTTT
>TRBV7-8|TRBJ2-7|.|TRBD1
CASSLSDRGLYEQYF
TGTGCCAGCAGCTTAAGTGACAGGGGGTTATACGAGCAGTACTTC
>TRBV30|TRBJ2-7|.|.
CAWKGTLGGRTYEQYF
TGTGCCTGGAAGGGAACCCTAGGCGGGCGCACCTACGAGCAGTACTTC
>TRBV24-1|TRBJ2-1|.|.
CATSDHRGTGWFF
TGTGCCACCAGTGATCATAGAGGCACGGGGTGGTTCTTC
>TRBV10-3|TRBJ2-6|.|.
CAAGTGANVLTF
TGTGCCGCAGGGACTGGGGCCAACGTCCTGACTTTC